Below are 26 T cell receptor beta chains sequenced from a single sample in a study of shared clonotypes between healthy human individuals (TCRdb year 2020). Receptor amplification or capture employed the immunoSEQ multiplex PCR assay. TCRdb limited this immuneACCESS table to in-frame rearrangements with V and J called. A share of clones is missing; checked studies link under half to unresolved V genes, and the rest is unexplained. In all, the sample holds about 380,000 clones, and approximately 97% of those were seen once. About 0.32% of the sample belongs to the ten largest clones. Sequenced sample: memory CD8+ T cells sorted from blood. Explained via the paper, the cell subset or site label denotes: CD45RO+ cells pooled with CCR7-negative TemRA cells. The origin of the receptors is a young man in good health.

The chain has TRBV14 and TRBJ2-3; perhaps TRBD2 as D (6 bases). Germline-derived CDR1 and CDR2 are SGHDN and FVKESK. CDR3 length: 20 residues. Between the trimmed V and J ends, which lost 2 bases and 3 bases, there was a span of 27 bases. CDR3 bases: TGTGCCAGCAGCCAACAAAGAAGAAAAAACCCGGGAGTAGGTACAGATACGCAGTATTTT. This translates into CASSQQRRKNPGVGTDTQYF.

V gene TRBV10-3 combines with J gene TRBJ1-2, with a tentative D call TRBD1 (5 bases). The ends were cut back, 6 bases at V and 7 bases at J, with 15 bases in the middle. The CDR3 length is 13 residues. Germline assignment: CDR1 ENHRY and CDR2 SYGVKD. As DNA, the CDR3 is TGTGCCATCAGCAACCAGGGATCGGGTGGCTACACCTTC. Its protein is CAISNQGSGGYTF.

This sequence joins TRBV6-1 and TRBJ2-1; 8 bases are shared with TRBD2. V trimming: 4 bases; J trimming: 4 bases; junction bases outside the gene matches: 0. Germline assignment: CDR1 MNHNS and CDR2 SASEGT. There are 13 residues in the CDR3. The chain's CDR3 is CASSGLAYNEQFF. CDR3 coding DNA: TGTGCCAGCAGTGGACTAGCGTACAATGAGCAGTTCTTC.

V usage is TRBV5-4 and J usage is TRBJ2-5, with 7 bases that match TRBD1. The ends lost 2 bases at V and 1 base at J; junction bases unmatched: 2. The CDR3 extends over 14 amino acids. Germline V gene data show CDR1 as SGHNT and CDR2 as YYREEE (reference sequence). The CDR3 sequence: CASSFDRAQETQYF. In DNA form, the CDR3 reads TGTGCCAGCAGCTTCGACAGGGCCCAAGAGACCCAGTACTTC.

The rearrangement links TRBV5-6 to TRBJ1-3, with D hard to call. Germline CDR1 SGHDT, CDR2 YYEEEE. Between the trimmed V and J ends, which lost 0 bases and 2 bases, there was a span of 18 bases. This CDR3 region has 18 residues. The CDR3 region is CASSLAKAGILAGNTIYF. The CDR3 coding sequence is TGTGCCAGCAGCTTGGCCAAGGCAGGCATTTTGGCTGGAAACACCATATATTTT.

As DNA, the CDR3 is TGTGCCAGCACCCAGGAGACCGCGAACACCGGGGAGCTGTTTTTT. It specifies CASTQETANTGELFF. The J gene is TRBJ2-2, the V gene TRBV7-6; D is undetermined. The CDR3 totals 15 residues. Germline V gene sequence: CDR1 SGHVS, CDR2 FNYEAQ. V was cut by 7 bases and J by 0 bases, with 12 bases left in between.

The J gene is TRBJ2-7, the V gene TRBV7-2, with 7 positions matching TRBD2. Germline CDR1 SGHTA, CDR2 FQGNSA. V lost 2 bases, J lost 2 bases, and 0 bases stayed unmatched. The CDR3 spans 13 residues. The CDR3 spells CASSLLAAYEQYF. The CDR3, as DNA: TGTGCCAGCAGCTTACTAGCGGCCTACGAGCAGTACTTC.

The chain recombines TRBV6-1 with TRBJ2-7; D perhaps matches TRBD2 (6 bases). Germline V gene sequence: CDR1 MNHNS, CDR2 SASEGT. The CDR3 covers 14 residues. Trimming took off 4 bases at V and 5 bases at J, with 15 bases between the two ends. CDR3 DNA sequence: TGTGCCAGCAGTGCGTATGGACTAACCCACGAGCAGTACTTC. Its protein is CASSAYGLTHEQYF.

This chain joins TRBV10-3 and TRBJ2-1; D may be TRBD1 (5 bases). V was cut by 5 bases and J by 1 base, with 12 bases left in between. Germline values: CDR1 ENHRY, CDR2 SYGVKD. CDR3 length: 15 residues. CDR3 residues: CAISQMGQSYNEQFF. CDR3 in DNA: TGTGCCATCAGTCAAATGGGGCAATCCTACAATGAGCAGTTCTTC.

This clone showed up just once. The rearrangement joins TRBV18 to TRBJ2-3, with TRBD1 as a possible D gene (5 bases). This CDR3 comprises 14 residues. CDR1 and CDR2 from the germline V gene are KGHSH and LQKENI. The germline V and J ends were trimmed by 4 bases and 0 bases, with 8 bases remaining between them. The CDR3 region is CASSQTVSTDTQYF. CDR3 sequence (DNA): TGTGCCAGCTCACAGACAGTAAGCACAGATACGCAGTATTTT.

V usage is TRBV28 and J usage is TRBJ1-2, with 7 bases aligning to TRBD1. J was trimmed by 7 bases and V by 6 bases; bases with no gene match: 11. The CDR3 contains 14 residues. Germline V gene sequence: CDR1 MDHEN, CDR2 SYDVKM. CDR3 nucleotide sequence: TGTGCCAGCAGGTTGACAGGGATGGGGGGTGGCTACACCTTC. This gives the protein CASRLTGMGGGYTF.

The genes are TRBV6-6 and TRBJ1-1; TRBD1 matches at 9 bases. V lost 3 bases and J lost 6; bases outside the gene matches: 2. The germline gives CDR1 MNHNY, CDR2 SVGAGI (reference sequence). This CDR3 spans 13 amino acids. CDR3 residues: CASSYGTGSEAFF. The CDR3 coding sequence is TGTGCCAGCAGTTATGGGACAGGGTCTGAAGCTTTCTTT.

A single count supports this clone. Here the CDR3 DNA reads TGTGCCAGTAGTATGTCCGGGGGCTCCTACAATGAGCAGTTCTTC. Its translation is CASSMSGGSYNEQFF. The rearrangement links TRBV19 to TRBJ2-1; tentative D call: TRBD2 (6 bases). Germline V gives CDR1 LNHDA, CDR2 SQIVND (reference sequence). The V and J ends lost 3 bases and 0 bases respectively, with 9 bases between them. CDR3 length equals 15 residues.

The chain links TRBV27 to TRBJ2-2, with D maybe TRBD1 (5 bases). This CDR3 region has 16 residues. CDR1 and CDR2 (germline): MNHEY, SMNVEV (reference sequence). Trimming pared 5 bases from V and 3 bases from J, leaving 16 bases between. CDR3: CASSPLTEKDTGELFF. The CDR3 DNA sequence: TGTGCCAGCAGTCCTTTGACAGAAAAGGACACCGGGGAGCTGTTTTTT.

The chain is built from TRBV4-2 and TRBJ2-4; weak D call: TRBD2 (7 bases). With 0 bases removed from V and 13 bases from J, the gap between germline ends came to 10 bases. Germline CDR1 reads LGHNA; CDR2 reads YNFKEQ. This CDR3 has 12 residues. The CDR3 sequence: CASSQDPGGQYF. In DNA form, the CDR3 reads TGTGCCAGCAGCCAAGATCCGGGGGGCCAGTACTTC.

This rearrangement joins TRBV27 to TRBJ2-5; D remains unclear. The V end lost 8 bases, the J end lost 4 bases, and 17 bases lay between the germline ends. The CDR3 sequence is 14 residues long. The germline V gene has CDR1 MNHEY and CDR2 SMNVEV (reference sequence). For the CDR3, the DNA is TGTGCCAGCCGAACGACCCTTTGGGGAGAGACCCAGTACTTC. It yields the protein CASRTTLWGETQYF.

The chain couples TRBV5-1 to TRBJ1-6, with TRBD1 as a possible D gene (5 bases). The CDR3 runs to 16 residues. Trimming removed 4 bases from V and 0 bases from J, with 11 bases in between. Germline loops: CDR1 SGHRS, CDR2 YFSETQ. The CDR3: CASSPRGSSYNSPLHF. CDR3 in DNA: TGCGCCAGCAGCCCGAGGGGAAGCTCCTATAATTCACCCCTCCACTTT.

This clone was counted only a few times. The chain carries TRBV11-2 and TRBJ1-1, with 10 bases matching TRBD1. In germline, CDR1 is SGHAT, CDR2 FQNNGV. The CDR3 length is 13 residues. V trimming: 6 bases; J trimming: 8 bases; junction bases outside the gene matches: 6. CDR3 sequence: CASSKPGQGEAFF. The CDR3 DNA is TGTGCCAGCAGTAAACCGGGACAGGGGGAAGCTTTCTTT.

This clone has more than one count but fewer than ten. V gene TRBV4-2 combines with J gene TRBJ1-1, with 7 bases fitting TRBD1. This CDR3 has 15 amino acids. Trimming cost V 3 bases and J 4 bases; bases outside gene matches: 8. CDR1 and CDR2 from the germline V gene are LGHNA and YNFKEQ. Written as DNA, the CDR3 is TGTGCCAGCAGCCAGGAGGGGGCAACGGTCACTGAAGCTTTCTTT. Amino acid sequence: CASSQEGATVTEAFF.

The rearrangement links TRBV7-9 to TRBJ1-1; D ambiguous. The V and J ends lost 3 bases and 3 bases respectively, with 11 bases between them. Germline V gives CDR1 SEHNR, CDR2 FQNEAQ (reference sequence). The CDR3 spans 14 residues. The DNA for the CDR3 is TGTGCCAGCAGCTTGCCCCGTTGGGACACTGAAGCTTTCTTT. It is translated as CASSLPRWDTEAFF.

The chain combines TRBV5-4 with TRBJ2-1; 7 bases line up with TRBD2. The V and J ends lost 4 bases and 2 bases, in that order; junction bases with no gene match: 0. In germline, CDR1 is SGHNT, CDR2 YYREEE (reference sequence). The CDR3 is made up of 13 amino acids. CDR3 DNA sequence: TGTGCCAGCAGCCGGGAGGCCTACAATGAGCAGTTCTTC. As protein: CASSREAYNEQFF.

V is TRBV1 and J is TRBJ2-7; the tabulated D call, TRBD1, remains unverified against the DNA. TRBV1 counts as a pseudogene. The CDR3 sequence is 14 residues long. CDR3 in amino acids: CTSSQKRQGYEQYF. As DNA, the CDR3 is TGCACCAGCAGCCAAAAAAGACAGGGTTACGAGCAGTACTTC.

About this clone itself: Germline is not matched at one junction end, which may reflect a read error. The V call is TRBV7-7, the J call TRBJ2-2, with TRBD1 matching 9 bases. This CDR3 contains 17 residues. The germline CDR1 and CDR2 sequences are SSHAT and FNYEAQ (reference sequence). The CDR3 DNA reads as TGTGCTAGCAGCAAAACCGGGACAGGGCTGAACACCGGGGAGCTGTTTTTT. This encodes CASSKTGTGLNTGELFF.

The chain couples TRBV15 to TRBJ1-5; TRBD1 agrees at 9 bases. The V segment lost 0 bases and the J segment 3 bases; nucleotides outside the gene matches: 6. CDR1 and CDR2 (germline): LNHNV, YYDKDF (reference sequence). This CDR3 comprises 17 residues. The CDR3 sequence: CATSRDQWDRDNQPQHF. CDR3 DNA sequence: TGTGCCACCAGCAGAGATCAGTGGGACAGGGACAATCAGCCCCAGCATTTT.

The chain carries TRBV19 and TRBJ1-4; possibly TRBD1 for D (5 bases). CDR3 length: 15 residues. CDR1 is LNHDA, CDR2 SQIVND, per germline (reference sequence). Trimming removed 6 bases from V and 8 bases from J, with 19 bases in between. The CDR3, as DNA: TGTGCCAGTAGCAACTCCCGGGGCCTCAAGGAAAAACTGTTTTTT. This translates into CASSNSRGLKEKLFF.

This chain joins TRBV6-1 and TRBJ2-7, with 7 positions matching TRBD1. The CDR3 loop spans 15 amino acids. CDR1 and CDR2 (germline): MNHNS, SASEGT. Losses at the gene ends were 4 bases for V and 1 base for J; bases not matched to a gene: 7. The CDR3: CASSAPGTVSYEQYF. Written as DNA, the CDR3 is TGTGCCAGCAGTGCCCCCGGGACAGTATCCTACGAGCAGTACTTC.